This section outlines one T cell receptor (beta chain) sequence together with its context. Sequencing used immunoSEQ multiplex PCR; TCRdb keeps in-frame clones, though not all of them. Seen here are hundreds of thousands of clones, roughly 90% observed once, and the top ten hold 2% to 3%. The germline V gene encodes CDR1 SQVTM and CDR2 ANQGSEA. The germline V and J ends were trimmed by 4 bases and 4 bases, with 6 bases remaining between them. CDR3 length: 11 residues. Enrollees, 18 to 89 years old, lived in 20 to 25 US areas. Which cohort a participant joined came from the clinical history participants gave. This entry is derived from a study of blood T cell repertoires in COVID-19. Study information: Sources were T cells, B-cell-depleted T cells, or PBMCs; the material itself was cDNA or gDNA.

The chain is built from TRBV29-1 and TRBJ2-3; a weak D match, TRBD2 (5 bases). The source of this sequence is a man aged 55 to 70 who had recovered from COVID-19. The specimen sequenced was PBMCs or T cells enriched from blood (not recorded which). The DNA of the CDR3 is TGCAGCGTTGGAGCGGCAGATACGCAGTATTTT. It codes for CSVGAADTQYF.